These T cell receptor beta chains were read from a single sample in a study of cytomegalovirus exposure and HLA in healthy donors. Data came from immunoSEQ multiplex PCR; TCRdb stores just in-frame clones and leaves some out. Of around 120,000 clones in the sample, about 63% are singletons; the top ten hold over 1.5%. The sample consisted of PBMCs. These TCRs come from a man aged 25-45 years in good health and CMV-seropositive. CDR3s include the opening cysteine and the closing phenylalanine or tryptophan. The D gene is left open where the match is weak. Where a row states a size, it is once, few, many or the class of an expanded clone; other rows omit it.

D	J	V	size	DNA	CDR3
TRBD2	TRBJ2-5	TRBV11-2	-	TGTGCCAGCAGCTTAGGGGTACTAGCGGGAGGGCCTCGAGAGCAGTACTTC	CASSLGVLAGGPREQYF
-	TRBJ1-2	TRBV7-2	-	TGTGCCAGCAGCTTAGACCGCGCGGGCTACACCTTC	CASSLDRAGYTF
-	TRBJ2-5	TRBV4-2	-	TGTGCCAGCAGCCAAGTTGGACAGTGGGAGACCCAGTACTTC	CASSQVGQWETQYF
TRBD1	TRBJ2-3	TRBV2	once	TGTGCCAGCCCTGGAGACAGGGGAAGCACAGATACGCAGTATTTT	CASPGDRGSTDTQYF
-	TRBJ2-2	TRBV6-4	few	TGTGCCAGCGCTTGGACTGTTGAAACCGGGGAGCTGTTTTTT	CASAWTVETGELFF
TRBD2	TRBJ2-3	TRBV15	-	TGTGCCACCAGCAGGCGACTAGCGGCAGATACGCAGTATTTT	CATSRRLAADTQYF
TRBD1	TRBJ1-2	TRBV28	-	TGTGCCGGAGGGGACAGGGGCTATGGCTACACCTTC	CAGGDRGYGYTF
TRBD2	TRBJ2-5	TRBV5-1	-	TGCGCCAGCAGCTTGGCCTCGAGCGGGGCCCGGGAGACCCAGTACTTC	CASSLASSGARETQYF
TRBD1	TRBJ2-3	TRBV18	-	TGTGCCAGCTCAGGGGACAGTTCAGATACGCAGTATTTT	CASSGDSSDTQYF
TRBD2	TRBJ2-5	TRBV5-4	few	TGTGCCAGCAGCTTGGCCGCGGGAGGGGAGACCCAGTACTTC	CASSLAAGGETQYF
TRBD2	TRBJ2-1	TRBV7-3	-	TGTGCCAGCAGCTTACGGGCAGCGGGAGGTCACAATGAGCAGTTCTTC	CASSLRAAGGHNEQFF
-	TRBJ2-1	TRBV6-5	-	TGTGCCAGCAGCTCGGACAGCTCCTACAATGAGCAGTTCTTC	CASSSDSSYNEQFF
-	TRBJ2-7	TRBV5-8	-	TGTGCCAGCACCAAAGAGTCTAGTCCAACCTACGAGCAGTACTTC	CASTKESSPTYEQYF
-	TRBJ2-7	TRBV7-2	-	TGTGCCAGCAGCTCCAGACAGGTCCACGAGCAGTACTTC	CASSSRQVHEQYF
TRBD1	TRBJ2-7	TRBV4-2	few	TGTGCCAGCAGCCCGGAGGACAGGGTAGGCTACGAGCAGTACTTC	CASSPEDRVGYEQYF
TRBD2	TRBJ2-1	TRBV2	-	TGTGCCAGCAGCGGACTAGCGGGAGGGCCCAATGAGCAGTTCTTC	CASSGLAGGPNEQFF
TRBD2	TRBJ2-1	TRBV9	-	TGTGCCAGCAGCGTGTCGGCGGGAGGGGGCTCCTACAATGAGCAGTTCTTC	CASSVSAGGGSYNEQFF
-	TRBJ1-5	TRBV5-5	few	TGTGCCAGCAGCCCGGGACTCTGGGGCAATCAGCCCCAGCATTTT	CASSPGLWGNQPQHF